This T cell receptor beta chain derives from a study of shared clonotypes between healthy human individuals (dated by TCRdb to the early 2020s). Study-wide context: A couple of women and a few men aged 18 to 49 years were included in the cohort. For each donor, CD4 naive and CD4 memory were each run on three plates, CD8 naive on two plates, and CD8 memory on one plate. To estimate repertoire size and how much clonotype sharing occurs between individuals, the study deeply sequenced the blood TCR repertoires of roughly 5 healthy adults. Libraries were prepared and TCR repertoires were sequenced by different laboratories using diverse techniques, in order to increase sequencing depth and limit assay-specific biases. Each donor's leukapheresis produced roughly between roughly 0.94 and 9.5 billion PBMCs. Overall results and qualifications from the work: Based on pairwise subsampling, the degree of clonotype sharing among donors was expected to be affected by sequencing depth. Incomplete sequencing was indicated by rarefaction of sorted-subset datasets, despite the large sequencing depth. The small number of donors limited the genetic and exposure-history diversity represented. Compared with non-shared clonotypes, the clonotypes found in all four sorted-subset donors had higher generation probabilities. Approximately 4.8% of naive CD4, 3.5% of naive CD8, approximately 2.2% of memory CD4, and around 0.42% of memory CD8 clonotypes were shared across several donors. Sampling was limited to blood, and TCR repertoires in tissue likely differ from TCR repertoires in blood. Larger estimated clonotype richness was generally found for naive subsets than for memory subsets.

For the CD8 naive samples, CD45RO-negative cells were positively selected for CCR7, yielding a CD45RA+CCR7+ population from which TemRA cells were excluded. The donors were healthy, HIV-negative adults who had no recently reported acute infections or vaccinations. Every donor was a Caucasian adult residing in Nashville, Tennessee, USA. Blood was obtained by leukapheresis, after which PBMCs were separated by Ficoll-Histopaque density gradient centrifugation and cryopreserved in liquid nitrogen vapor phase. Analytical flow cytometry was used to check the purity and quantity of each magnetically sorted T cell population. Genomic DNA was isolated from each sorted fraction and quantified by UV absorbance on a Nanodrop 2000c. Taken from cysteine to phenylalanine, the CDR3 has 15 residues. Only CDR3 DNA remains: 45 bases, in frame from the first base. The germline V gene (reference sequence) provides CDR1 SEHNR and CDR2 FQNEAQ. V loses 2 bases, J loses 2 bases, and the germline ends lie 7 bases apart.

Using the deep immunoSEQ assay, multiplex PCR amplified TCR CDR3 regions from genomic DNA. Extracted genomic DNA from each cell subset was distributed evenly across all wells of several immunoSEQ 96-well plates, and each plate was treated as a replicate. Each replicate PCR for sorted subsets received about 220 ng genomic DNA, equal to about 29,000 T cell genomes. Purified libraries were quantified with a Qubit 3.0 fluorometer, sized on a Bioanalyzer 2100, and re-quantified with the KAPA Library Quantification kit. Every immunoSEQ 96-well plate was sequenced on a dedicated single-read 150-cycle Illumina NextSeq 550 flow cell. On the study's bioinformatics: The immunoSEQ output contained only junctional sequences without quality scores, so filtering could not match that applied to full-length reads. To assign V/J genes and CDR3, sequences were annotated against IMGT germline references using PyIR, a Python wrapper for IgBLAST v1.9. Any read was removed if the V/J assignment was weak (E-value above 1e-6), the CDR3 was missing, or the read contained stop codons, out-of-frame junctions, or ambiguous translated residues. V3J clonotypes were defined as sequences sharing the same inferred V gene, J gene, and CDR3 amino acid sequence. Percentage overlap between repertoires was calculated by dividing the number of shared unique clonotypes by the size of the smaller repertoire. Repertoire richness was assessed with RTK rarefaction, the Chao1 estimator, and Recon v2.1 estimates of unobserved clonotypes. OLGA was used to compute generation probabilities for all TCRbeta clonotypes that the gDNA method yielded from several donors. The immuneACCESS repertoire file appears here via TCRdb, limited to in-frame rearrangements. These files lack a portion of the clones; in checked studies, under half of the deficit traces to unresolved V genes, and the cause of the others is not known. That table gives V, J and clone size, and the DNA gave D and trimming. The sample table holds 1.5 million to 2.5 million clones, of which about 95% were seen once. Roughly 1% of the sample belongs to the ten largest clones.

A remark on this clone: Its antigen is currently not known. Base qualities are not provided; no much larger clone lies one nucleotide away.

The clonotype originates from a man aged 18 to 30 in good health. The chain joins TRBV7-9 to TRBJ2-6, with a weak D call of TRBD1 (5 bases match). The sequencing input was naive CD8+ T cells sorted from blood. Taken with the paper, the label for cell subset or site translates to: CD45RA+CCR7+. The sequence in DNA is TGTGCCAGCAGCTTAATCAGGGCTGGGGCCAACGTCCTGACTTTC. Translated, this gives CASSLIRAGANVLTF.